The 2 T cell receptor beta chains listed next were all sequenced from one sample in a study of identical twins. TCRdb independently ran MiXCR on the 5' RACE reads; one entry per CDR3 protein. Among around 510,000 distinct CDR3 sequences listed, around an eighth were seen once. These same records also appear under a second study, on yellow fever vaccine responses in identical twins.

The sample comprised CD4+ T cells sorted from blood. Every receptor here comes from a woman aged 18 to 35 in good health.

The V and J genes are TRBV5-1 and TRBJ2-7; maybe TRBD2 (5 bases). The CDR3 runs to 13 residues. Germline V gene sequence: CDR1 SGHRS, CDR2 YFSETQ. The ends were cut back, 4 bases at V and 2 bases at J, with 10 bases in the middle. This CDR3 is CASSPAGTYEQYF. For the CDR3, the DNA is TGCGCCAGCAGCCCTGCCGGGACCTACGAGCAGTACTTC.

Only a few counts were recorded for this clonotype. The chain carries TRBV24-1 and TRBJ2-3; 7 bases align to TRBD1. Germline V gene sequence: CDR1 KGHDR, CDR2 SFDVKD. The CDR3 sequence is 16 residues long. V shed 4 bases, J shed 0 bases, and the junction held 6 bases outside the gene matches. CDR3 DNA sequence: TGTGCCACCAGTGACTCCGGGACAGCTAGCACAGATACGCAGTATTTT. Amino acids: CATSDSGTASTDTQYF.